This TCR beta chain was recorded in a study of T cell repertoires in cytomegalovirus infection. Study-wide context: It can be stated that public TCR beta signatures indicated CMV infection as well as a matching HLA type.

About this clonotype: Its target is not known.

A single record per CDR3 protein comes from TCRdb applying MiXCR to the reads. Seen here are some 310,000 distinct CDR3 sequences, 20% to 25% observed once, and the top ten hold 10% to 15%. V was clipped by 4 bases and J by 0 bases; unmatched bases: 17. Germline V gene sequence: CDR1 SGHRS, CDR2 YFSETQ. The CDR3 consists of 19 residues. Specimen: cultured PBMCs, collected from culture after CMV antigen stimulation. The receptor's source is a human donor in good health (CMV status not recorded). Some clones in this sample may be carry-over from other donors' samples. This chain joins TRBV5-1 and TRBJ2-3; 7 positions agree with TRBD2. Here the CDR3 DNA reads TGCGCCAGCAGCGAGGAGGCTCTGAGCGGGGCTTCTAGCACAGATACGCAGTATTTT. It codes for CASSEEALSGASSTDTQYF.